Presented here are 24 T cell receptor beta chains from one specimen sequenced in a study of shared clonotypes between healthy human individuals. The method was immunoSEQ multiplex PCR; TCRdb's version includes in-frame clones alone and lacks a portion of them. The table lists about a million clones, under 80% of them singletons, with approximately 1.5% in the top ten. What was sequenced was memory CD4+ T cells sorted from blood. Indicated subset: CD45RA-negative fraction. These receptors all come from a man aged 18 to 29 in good health.

In its sample, this clone was seen a few times. The rearrangement links TRBV7-2 to TRBJ2-1; the D is unclear. The CDR3 is 12 residues long. Germline lookup yields CDR1 SGHTA and CDR2 FQGNSA. Trimming cost V 5 bases and J 6 bases, with 8 bases left between them. CDR3 loop: CASSTWGNEQFF. In nucleotides, the CDR3 is TGTGCCAGCAGCACGTGGGGCAATGAGCAGTTCTTC.

The chain links TRBV15 to TRBJ2-6; possible D gene TRBD1, 6 bases. CDR3 length equals 16 residues. V lost 0 bases and J lost 2, with 8 bases in between. Per the germline V gene, CDR1 is LNHNV and CDR2 is YYDKDF (reference sequence). CDR3 region: CATSRERTAGANVLTF. The CDR3 bases are TGTGCCACCAGCAGAGAACGGACAGCTGGGGCCAACGTCCTGACTTTC.

Note on this clone: The same CDR3 also results from other DNA sequences found in this sample. This chain links TRBV28 with TRBJ2-7; perhaps D is TRBD1 or TRBD2 (5 bases each). The CDR3 sequence is 14 residues long. CDR1 is MDHEN and CDR2 is SYDVKM in the germline V gene. With 1 base removed from V and 1 base from J, the gap between germline ends came to 8 bases. CDR3 sequence reads: CASSLSGGSYEQYF. CDR3 DNA: TGTGCCAGCAGTTTATCTGGGGGATCCTACGAGCAGTACTTC.

The J gene is TRBJ1-6, the V gene TRBV19; D gene ambiguous. The CDR3 extends over 12 amino acids. Trimming pared 8 bases from V and 12 bases from J, leaving 14 bases between. The germline V gene encodes CDR1 LNHDA and CDR2 SQIVND (reference sequence). CDR3 sequence reads: CASSLAQRPLHF. The CDR3 nucleotides read TGTGCCAGTTCACTGGCACAGCGACCCCTCCACTTT. The variable domain in full, completed from reference TRBV19 and TRBJ1-6, reads DGGITQSPKYLFRKEGQNVTLSCEQNLNHDAMYWYRQDPGQGLRLIYYSQIVNDFQKGDIAEGYSVSREKKESFPLTVTSAQKNPTAFYLCASSLAQRPLHFGNGTRLTVT.

The J gene is TRBJ2-2, the V gene TRBV4-2; 15 nucleotides line up with TRBD2. The CDR3 loop spans 18 amino acids. Germline trimming cut 3 bases from V and 4 bases from J; bases unmatched to any gene: 6. Germline CDR1 LGHNA, CDR2 YNFKEQ. The CDR3 region is CASSQGLAGGEGTGELFF. The CDR3 DNA reads TGTGCCAGCAGCCAGGGACTAGCGGGGGGAGAAGGCACCGGGGAGCTGTTTTTT.

As concerns this clone: The CDR3 ends on some other residue instead of the conserved phenylalanine or tryptophan, so this is likely a read error. The rearrangement joins TRBV5-6 to TRBJ1-6, with TRBD1 matching 8 bases. V lost 0 bases and J lost 9; bases outside the gene matches: 2. The CDR3 is made up of 14 amino acids. Germline V gene data show CDR1 as SGHDT and CDR2 as YYEEEE. DNA of the CDR3: TGTGCCAGCAGCTTGGTGCAGGGGGCTTCACCCCTCCACCTT. Translating gives CASSLVQGASPLHL.

This clone showed up just once. V usage is TRBV18 and J usage is TRBJ1-6; D gene uncertain. The CDR3 contains 17 residues. CDR1 KGHSH and CDR2 LQKENI come from the germline V gene. V dropped 0 bases and J dropped 2 bases, with 11 bases sitting between them. The CDR3 coding sequence is TGTGCCAGCTCACCACCTGTCGTTGGGACCTATAATTCACCCCTCCACTTT. Amino acids: CASSPPVVGTYNSPLHF.

This clone was picked up many times. The V call is TRBV28, the J call TRBJ2-7; unclear D gene. V dropped 5 bases and J dropped 6 bases, with 20 bases sitting between them. The CDR3 runs 15 residues. Germline CDR1 reads MDHEN; CDR2 reads SYDVKM. This chain's CDR3 is CASSPTRQYRLEQYF. The DNA of the CDR3 is TGTGCCAGCAGTCCCACGAGGCAATATCGGCTCGAGCAGTACTTC.

This clone was recorded a few times. This chain links TRBV9 with TRBJ1-3, with 8 bases lining up with TRBD1. Per germline, CDR1 SGDLS and CDR2 YYNGEE. J lost 7 bases, V lost 4 bases, and 16 bases had no gene match. This CDR3 region has 17 residues. The CDR3 sequence is CASSPSPGQEGSNTIYF. In DNA, the CDR3 is TGTGCCAGCAGCCCCAGCCCGGGACAGGAAGGATCTAACACCATATATTTT.

In regard to this clone: The sample carries other DNA sequences with the same CDR3. The chain links TRBV11-2 to TRBJ2-3, with no clear D. The germline V gene encodes CDR1 SGHAT and CDR2 FQNNGV. CDR3 length: 12 amino acids. Deletions cut 3 bases from V and 3 bases from J, with 4 bases between. The CDR3 DNA reads TGTGCCAGCAGCTTGGGTACAGATACGCAGTATTTT. Translating gives CASSLGTDTQYF.

The J gene is TRBJ1-3, the V gene TRBV19, with D possibly TRBD1 on 5 matching bases. The CDR3 contains 15 residues. The V end lost 6 bases, the J end lost 0 bases, and 12 bases lay between the germline ends. Germline CDR1 and CDR2: LNHDA and SQIVND (reference sequence). The CDR3 loop reads CASSRRDLSGNTIYF. The DNA for the CDR3 is TGTGCCAGTAGCCGCAGGGACCTCTCTGGAAACACCATATATTTT. The variable domain in full, completed from reference TRBV19 and TRBJ1-3, reads DGGITQSPKYLFRKEGQNVTLSCEQNLNHDAMYWYRQDPGQGLRLIYYSQIVNDFQKGDIAEGYSVSREKKESFPLTVTSAQKNPTAFYLCASSRRDLSGNTIYFGEGSWLTVV.

This chain links TRBV7-9 with TRBJ2-1, with unresolved D. Per the germline V gene, CDR1 is SEHNR and CDR2 is FQNEAQ (reference sequence). The V gene lost 1 base and the J gene lost 9 bases, with 7 bases spanning the gap. This CDR3 spans 12 amino acids. The CDR3 DNA reads TGTGCCAGCAGCTTAGAATTCGGTGAGCAGTTCTTC. Protein product: CASSLEFGEQFF.

This chain links TRBV5-4 with TRBJ2-2; a possible D gene is TRBD1 (5 bases). Germline V gives CDR1 SGHNT, CDR2 YYREEE (reference sequence). Trimming cost V 4 bases and J 2 bases, with 18 bases left between them. The CDR3 consists of 17 residues. CDR3 bases: TGTGCCAGCAGCCCCTCCGCAGGGAATCAAAACACCGGGGAGCTGTTTTTT. Protein product: CASSPSAGNQNTGELFF.

Concerning this clone itself: A much larger clone is a single base away; this may be a read error. The chain uses TRBV7-8 and TRBJ2-5; the D is unclear. There are 12 residues in the CDR3. Germline V gives CDR1 SGHVS, CDR2 FQNEAQ. V was cut by 0 bases and J by 5 bases, with 4 bases left in between. CDR3 coding DNA: TGTGCCAGCAGCTTAGCTCGGGAGACCCAGTACTTC. It codes for CASSLARETQYF.

The V call is TRBV28, the J call TRBJ1-2; D unresolved. This CDR3 has 12 residues. Germline CDR1 MDHEN, CDR2 SYDVKM. Trimming left V 10 bases short and J 8 bases short, with 17 bases between. The CDR3 nucleotides read TGTGCCATCGCCGGGCCCCAAGGCGGCTACACCTTC. Translated: CAIAGPQGGYTF.

The rearrangement joins TRBV21-1 to TRBJ2-7; the table's D gene call, TRBD2, was not cross checked with the DNA. TRBV21-1 is shown as a pseudogene. The CDR3 is 15 residues long. The CDR3 region is CASRSVSGSPYEQYF. In DNA, the CDR3 is TGTGCCAGCCGCTCCGTCAGCGGGTCCCCCTACGAGCAGTACTTC.

The V and J genes are TRBV14 and TRBJ2-7; D unresolved. The CDR3 covers 15 residues. The V and J ends lost 3 bases and 3 bases respectively, with 15 bases between them. Germline CDR1 reads SGHDN; CDR2 reads FVKESK. CDR3 amino acids: CASSQGQLTYYEQYF. Written as DNA, the CDR3 is TGTGCCAGCAGCCAGGGCCAGCTTACCTACTACGAGCAGTACTTC.

As for this clone: The same CDR3 arises from other DNA sequences in this sample as well. The gene calls are TRBV20-1 and TRBJ2-3; D is undetermined. Germline V CDR1 and CDR2: DFQATT, SNEGSKA (reference sequence). The germline V and J ends were trimmed by 6 bases and 5 bases, with 9 bases remaining between them. CDR3 length equals 11 residues. The CDR3 sequence: CSASFGDTQYF. The CDR3 DNA follows: TGCAGTGCCTCCTTTGGAGATACGCAGTATTTT.

The sample holds a few counts of this clone. The V and J genes are TRBV7-6 and TRBJ1-5; D is unclear. Germline CDR1 and CDR2: SGHVS and FNYEAQ. V gave up 3 bases and J gave up 4 bases, with 7 bases separating them. CDR3 size: 13 residues. CDR3 nucleotide sequence: TGTGCCAGCAGCTTTAGTCAGAATCAGCCCCAGCATTTT. This codes for CASSFSQNQPQHF.

The chain joins TRBV10-3 to TRBJ1-1; possible D gene TRBD1, 5 bases. The V end lost 2 bases, the J end lost 3 bases, and 10 bases lay between the germline ends. From germline, CDR1 is ENHRY and CDR2 SYGVKD. This CDR3 contains 14 residues. The CDR3 reads CAISEKRGDTEAFF. CDR3 nucleotides: TGTGCCATCAGTGAGAAAAGGGGCGACACTGAAGCTTTCTTT.

This clone was counted a single time. CDR3 bases: TGTGCCAGTAGTATAGGCAGAACAAGGGTCAATGAGCAGTTCTTC. Amino acids: CASSIGRTRVNEQFF. The V and J genes are TRBV19 and TRBJ2-1, with D uncertain. The CDR3 length is 15 residues. Germline assignment: CDR1 LNHDA and CDR2 SQIVND (reference sequence). V lost 1 base to trimming and J lost 6 bases, with 13 bases between them. Filled out from reference TRBV19 and TRBJ2-1, the complete variable domain reads DGGITQSPKYLFRKEGQNVTLSCEQNLNHDAMYWYRQDPGQGLRLIYYSQIVNDFQKGDIAEGYSVSREKKESFPLTVTSAQKNPTAFYLCASSIGRTRVNEQFFGPGTRLTVL.

This chain uses TRBV5-1 with TRBJ2-7, with 11 bases lining up with TRBD2. The ends lost 0 bases at V and 5 bases at J; junction bases unmatched: 16. CDR1 and CDR2 from the germline V gene are SGHRS and YFSETQ. The CDR3 is made up of 19 amino acids. The CDR3 DNA is TGCGCCAGCAGCTTGGAGGTGTCTAGCGGGAGGTGGAGGCTAGACGAGCAGTACTTC. This sequence encodes CASSLEVSSGRWRLDEQYF.

The chain recombines TRBV7-9 with TRBJ2-7; 8 bases are shared with TRBD1. CDR1 is SEHNR and CDR2 is FQNEAQ in the germline V gene (reference sequence). Germline trimming cut 5 bases from V and 0 bases from J; bases unmatched to any gene: 6. The CDR3 is 15 amino acids. The CDR3 region has the DNA TGTGCCAGCAGCCCAGGGGGCAGCCACTCCTACGAGCAGTACTTC. Translating it yields CASSPGGSHSYEQYF.

V gene TRBV7-9 combines with J gene TRBJ2-7; no clear D gene. Germline V gene lookup returns CDR1 SEHNR and CDR2 FQNEAQ (reference sequence). Trimming removed 5 bases at V and 6 bases at J, with 17 bases between. The CDR3 spans 14 residues. CDR3 sequence reads: CASSPTAGRVEQYF. The CDR3 region has the DNA TGTGCCAGCAGCCCTACAGCAGGTCGGGTCGAGCAGTACTTC.